A single sample gave rise to the 30 T cell receptor beta chains below, sequenced in a study of blood T cell repertoires in COVID-19. Data came from immunoSEQ multiplex PCR; TCRdb stores just in-frame clones and leaves some out. The repertoire holds some 460,000 clones, with 87% as singletons. The specimen sequenced was PBMCs or T cells enriched from blood (not recorded which). These receptors all stem from a woman aged 18 to 35 who had recovered from COVID-19.

The rearrangement links TRBV21-1 to TRBJ1-1. TRBV21-1 is a recognized pseudogene. CDR3 length: 14 residues. CDR3 nucleotide sequence: TGTGCCAGCAGCAAAGGCGGGAGGAACACTGAAGCTTTCTTT. This codes for CASSKGGRNTEAFF.

V usage is TRBV18 and J usage is TRBJ1-2; 7 nucleotides agree with TRBD1. Per the germline V gene, CDR1 is KGHSH and CDR2 is LQKENI. The V gene end was trimmed by 5 bases and the J gene end by 4 bases; junction bases not matched to a gene: 1. CDR3 length equals 12 residues. Written as DNA, the CDR3 is TGTGCCAGCTCAACAGGGGTCTATGGCTACACCTTC. It translates to CASSTGVYGYTF.

This clone was recorded once. The V and J genes are TRBV18 and TRBJ1-1; D uncertain. Per germline, CDR1 KGHSH and CDR2 LQKENI. The CDR3 has 13 residues. V lost 6 bases to trimming and J lost 5 bases, with 13 bases between them. The CDR3 protein is CASSPGMGTEAFF. CDR3 bases: TGTGCCAGCTCGCCCGGGATGGGGACTGAAGCTTTCTTT.

The rearrangement links TRBV28 to TRBJ1-2; unclear D gene. The germline V gene encodes CDR1 MDHEN and CDR2 SYDVKM. Trimming took 7 bases from V and 2 from J, leaving 14 bases between them. CDR3 length: 14 residues. As DNA, the CDR3 is TGTGCCAGCACCCCCCGGGGAGCCAACTATGGCTACACCTTC. Translating gives CASTPRGANYGYTF.

The chain is built from TRBV7-9 and TRBJ1-1, with D perhaps matching TRBD1 (5 bases). Germline V gene sequence: CDR1 SEHNR, CDR2 FQNEAQ (reference sequence). V dropped 8 bases and J dropped 4 bases, with 17 bases sitting between them. This CDR3 is built from 14 residues. In DNA, the CDR3 is TGTGCCAGCTCCCCCCCCCAGGACATCACTGAAGCTTTCTTT. It translates to CASSPPQDITEAFF.

The rearrangement links TRBV5-1 to TRBJ2-7; unclear D gene. The CDR3 has 15 residues. Germline CDR1 and CDR2: SGHRS and YFSETQ. V shed 4 bases and J shed 2 bases, with 16 bases lying between them. CDR3 sequence (DNA): TGCGCCAGCAGCCTCTCGTTTGGCGGAGCCTACGAGCAGTACTTC. It yields the protein CASSLSFGGAYEQYF.

DNA for the CDR3: TGCAGCGTTGTAAGGGGACAGGGGGAGACCCAGTACTTC. This sequence encodes CSVVRGQGETQYF. This chain joins TRBV29-1 and TRBJ2-5, with 10 bases aligning to TRBD1. The CDR3 totals 13 residues. Germline trimming cut 4 bases from V and 5 bases from J; bases unmatched to any gene: 4. Germline V gene data show CDR1 as SQVTM and CDR2 as ANQGSEA.

This clone was seen a single time. The CDR3 is CAWSPTGYYEQYF. The DNA for the CDR3 is TGTGCCTGGAGTCCAACAGGGTACTACGAGCAGTACTTC. This chain connects TRBV30 to TRBJ2-7, with a possible D match to TRBD1 (6 bases). This CDR3 spans 13 amino acids. Germline V gene lookup returns CDR1 GTSNPN and CDR2 SVGIG (reference sequence). Trimming removed 2 bases from V and 3 bases from J, with 11 bases in between.

This clone was seen more than once but under ten times. V and J are TRBV27 and TRBJ1-1, with 9 bases aligning to TRBD1. In germline, CDR1 is MNHEY, CDR2 SMNVEV (reference sequence). CDR3 size: 15 residues. The V and J ends lost 0 bases and 4 bases, in that order; junction bases with no gene match: 3. CDR3 bases: TGTGCCAGCAGTTTATCACCGACAGGGGGCACTGAAGCTTTCTTT. This gives the protein CASSLSPTGGTEAFF.

The V call is TRBV6-1, the J call TRBJ1-2; D perhaps matches TRBD1 (5 bases). Germline-derived CDR1 and CDR2 are MNHNS and SASEGT. The CDR3 totals 15 residues. Between the trimmed V and J ends, which lost 2 bases and 8 bases, there was a span of 18 bases. This CDR3 is CASSERGEGTNGYTF. CDR3 DNA sequence: TGTGCCAGCAGTGAAAGAGGGGAGGGGACGAACGGCTACACCTTC.

The chain joins TRBV5-1 to TRBJ1-1, with D unresolved. The CDR3 loop spans 14 amino acids. From germline, CDR1 is SGHRS and CDR2 YFSETQ. Trimming pared 0 bases from V and 2 bases from J, leaving 8 bases between. The CDR3 is CASSLAEGNTEAFF. For the CDR3, the DNA is TGCGCCAGCAGCTTGGCGGAGGGCAACACTGAAGCTTTCTTT.

This clone was observed a handful of times. V usage is TRBV27 and J usage is TRBJ2-7; 8 bases fit TRBD1. The junction had 6 bases not matched to a gene; V was cut back by 4 bases and J by 7 bases. CDR1 is MNHEY and CDR2 is SMNVEV in the germline V gene (reference sequence). The CDR3 spans 13 residues. The CDR3 here is CASSSPRGPEQYF. As DNA, the CDR3 is TGTGCCAGCAGTTCCCCCAGGGGGCCGGAGCAGTACTTC.

The chain uses TRBV4-1 and TRBJ1-5; D is possibly TRBD1 (5 bases). This CDR3 is built from 15 residues. Germline V CDR1 and CDR2: MGHRA, YSYEKL. V lost 0 bases and J 6 bases, leaving 12 bases between the germline ends. DNA of the CDR3: TGCGCCAGCAGCCAAGAAACAGGTAGGAGTCAGCCCCAGCATTTT. This translates into CASSQETGRSQPQHF.

The genes are TRBV7-2 and TRBJ2-5, with 8 bases matching TRBD2. The CDR3 is made up of 17 amino acids. Germline CDR1 reads SGHTA; CDR2 reads FQGNSA. V gave up 1 base and J gave up 5 bases; unmatched junction bases: 12. The CDR3 protein is CASSLVGIIGGVETQYF. The CDR3, as DNA: TGTGCCAGCAGCTTAGTCGGGATTATCGGGGGGGTCGAGACCCAGTACTTC.

V usage is TRBV30 and J usage is TRBJ1-2, with a weak D call TRBD1 (6 bases). Trimming cost V 5 bases and J 7 bases, with 17 bases left between them. Germline V gene sequence: CDR1 GTSNPN, CDR2 SVGIG (reference sequence). The CDR3 is 13 amino acids. The CDR3 DNA sequence: TGTGCCTGGGGGCGCGGGGGCGCAGGTGGCTACACCTTC. As protein: CAWGRGGAGGYTF.

This rearrangement joins TRBV25-1 to TRBJ2-1; D perhaps matches TRBD2 (6 bases). From germline, CDR1 is MGHDK and CDR2 SYGVNS. The length of the CDR3 is 13 residues. Trimming pared 0 bases from V and 10 bases from J, leaving 10 bases between. Written as DNA, the CDR3 is TGTGCCAGCAGTGAATATAGTGCGGGGGAGCAGTTCTTC. Its protein is CASSEYSAGEQFF.

The rearrangement joins TRBV7-3 to TRBJ1-2; the match to TRBD1 covers 9 bases. The CDR3 contains 14 residues. The V segment lost 5 bases and the J segment 8 bases; nucleotides outside the gene matches: 9. Germline lookup yields CDR1 SGHTA and CDR2 FQGTGA. The chain's CDR3 is CASSPTGQGGGYTF. In nucleotides, the CDR3 is TGTGCCAGCAGCCCGACGGGACAGGGAGGCGGCTACACCTTC.

This clone was seen just once. V usage is TRBV19 and J usage is TRBJ1-4, with D hard to call. With 7 bases removed from V and 5 bases from J, the gap between germline ends came to 17 bases. CDR3 size: 15 residues. CDR1 is LNHDA, CDR2 SQIVND, per germline (reference sequence). The CDR3 bases are TGTGCCAGTACTGGGGTTCGGGGTAACAATGAAAAACTGTTTTTT. Its protein product is CASTGVRGNNEKLFF.

This clone appeared once. The junction differs from germline at one of its ends, possibly a read error. The chain couples TRBV16 to TRBJ1-1; D unresolved. CDR3 length equals 13 residues. Germline CDR1 KGHSY, CDR2 FQNENV. CDR3 coding DNA: TGTGCCAGCAGCCAATACGGGTTGTACTATCCGACTTTT. As protein: CASSQYGLYYPTF. Using reference TRBV16 and TRBJ1-1 for the parts outside the CDR3, the full variable domain is GEEVAQTPKHLVRGEGQKAKLYCAPIKGHSYVFWYQQVLKNEFKFLISFQNENVFDETGMPKERFSAKCLPNSPCSLEIQATKLEDSAVYFCASSQYGLYYPTFGQGTRLTVV.

V usage is TRBV28 and J usage is TRBJ2-7; D may be TRBD2 (6 bases). CDR1 and CDR2 (germline): MDHEN, SYDVKM. V was cut by 7 bases and J by 0 bases, with 13 bases left in between. CDR3 length equals 14 residues. The CDR3, as DNA: TGTGCCAGCAATCCGGCGGGGAGCTCCTACGAGCAGTACTTC. Its translation is CASNPAGSSYEQYF.

The gene calls are TRBV30 and TRBJ1-2; D not resolved. CDR1 and CDR2 (germline): GTSNPN, SVGIG (reference sequence). V was clipped by 5 bases and J by 0 bases, with 13 bases between them. This CDR3 region has 14 residues. The CDR3 region has the DNA TGTGCCTGGGGTGGGGAGACGACTAACTATGGCTACACCTTC. Protein product: CAWGGETTNYGYTF.

The CDR3: CASSYSRAGDEQYF. As DNA, the CDR3 is TGTGCCAGCAGTTACTCGAGAGCCGGGGACGAGCAGTACTTC. This chain connects TRBV6-5 to TRBJ2-7, with a possible D match to TRBD2 (5 bases). The CDR3 contains 14 residues. CDR1 and CDR2 from the germline V gene are MNHEY and SVGAGI. Trimming left V 0 bases short and J 5 bases short, with 11 bases between.

This rearrangement joins TRBV14 to TRBJ2-1; D is unclear. CDR1 and CDR2 (germline): SGHDN, FVKESK. Deletions cut 3 bases from V and 8 bases from J, with 5 bases between. The CDR3 runs 11 residues. DNA for the CDR3: TGTGCCAGCAGCCATTACTATGAGCAGTTCTTC. Translating it yields CASSHYYEQFF.

The chain employs TRBV6-5 and TRBJ1-4, with TRBD1 as a possible D gene (6 bases). The CDR3 runs 15 residues. Germline CDR1 reads MNHEY; CDR2 reads SVGAGI. Trimming stripped 6 bases from V and 7 bases from J, with 18 bases between. The CDR3 DNA sequence: TGTGCCAGCAGGCCTGAGGACAGAGGAAGTGAAAAACTGTTTTTT. Its translation: CASRPEDRGSEKLFF.

This chain links TRBV2 with TRBJ1-5; D not resolved. Between the trimmed V and J ends, which lost 6 bases and 1 base, there was a span of 13 bases. The germline gives CDR1 SNHLY, CDR2 FYNNEI. This CDR3 has 15 residues. The CDR3 loop reads CASSPARFSNQPQHF. The CDR3 DNA reads as TGTGCCAGCAGCCCCGCGCGCTTCAGCAATCAGCCCCAGCATTTT.

The J gene is TRBJ2-7, the V gene TRBV18; D uncertain. Germline V gene sequence: CDR1 KGHSH, CDR2 LQKENI. The V end was cut by 3 bases, the J end by 2 bases, with 11 bases between. This CDR3 is 14 amino acids long. The CDR3 bases are TGTGCCAGCTCACCCCGGGTTGGCCCCTACGAGCAGTACTTC. It translates to CASSPRVGPYEQYF.

A note on this clone: Other DNA variants within this sample encode the same CDR3. V and J are TRBV6-4 and TRBJ1-6, with D unclear. Germline loops: CDR1 MRHNA, CDR2 SNTAGT. V was clipped by 8 bases and J by 7 bases, with 15 bases between them. The CDR3 spans 14 residues. CDR3 DNA: TGTGCCAGCCGCAGCGGTTACGGAAATTCACCCCTCCACTTT. Encoded protein: CASRSGYGNSPLHF.

As concerns this clone: Other DNA sequences in the same sample also yield this CDR3. The rearrangement joins TRBV28 to TRBJ1-2, with D uncertain. The CDR3 runs 13 residues. CDR1 and CDR2 (germline): MDHEN, SYDVKM. V gave up 2 bases and J gave up 3 bases, with 7 bases separating them. CDR3 amino acids: CASSLGGHYGYTF. The CDR3 DNA follows: TGTGCCAGCAGTTTAGGAGGTCACTATGGCTACACCTTC.

The chain is built from TRBV5-1 and TRBJ1-1; possibly TRBD1 for D (6 bases). V lost 4 bases and J 5 bases, leaving 15 bases between the germline ends. Per the germline V gene, CDR1 is SGHRS and CDR2 is YFSETQ. The length of the CDR3 is 14 residues. The CDR3 DNA reads TGCGCCAGCAGCCCCCTATCTAGGGGGACTGAAGCTTTCTTT. This gives the protein CASSPLSRGTEAFF.

In the case of this clone: One end of the junction does not line up with germline, which may come from a read error. This chain's CDR3 is CASSLGRGDPFF. For the CDR3, the DNA is TGTGCCAGCAGTCTCGGGAGAGGGGACCCGTTCTTC. The gene calls are TRBV12-3 or TRBV12-4 and TRBJ1-2, with a possible D match to TRBD1 (5 bases). The CDR3 covers 12 residues.